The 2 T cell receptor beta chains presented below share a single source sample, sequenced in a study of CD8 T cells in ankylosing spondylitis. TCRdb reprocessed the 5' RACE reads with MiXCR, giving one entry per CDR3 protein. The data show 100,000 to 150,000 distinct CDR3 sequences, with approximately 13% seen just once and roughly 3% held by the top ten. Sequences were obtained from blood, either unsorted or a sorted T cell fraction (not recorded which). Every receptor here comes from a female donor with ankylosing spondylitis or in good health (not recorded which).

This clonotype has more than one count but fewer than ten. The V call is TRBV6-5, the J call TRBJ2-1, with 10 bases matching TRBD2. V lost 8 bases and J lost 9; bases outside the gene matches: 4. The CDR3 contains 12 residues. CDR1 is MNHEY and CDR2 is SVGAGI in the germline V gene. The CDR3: CASRRTSGEQFF. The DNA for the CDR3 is TGTGCCAGCCGCCGGACTAGCGGTGAGCAGTTCTTC.

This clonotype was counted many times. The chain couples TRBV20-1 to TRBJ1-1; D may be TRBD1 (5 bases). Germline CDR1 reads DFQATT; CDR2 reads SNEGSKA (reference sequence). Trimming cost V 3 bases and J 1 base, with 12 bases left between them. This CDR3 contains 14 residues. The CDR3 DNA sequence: TGCAGTGCTAGCCGCGGGGCCGGGAACACTGAAGCTTTCTTT. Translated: CSASRGAGNTEAFF.